A single T cell receptor (beta chain) is shown here with its context. The data originate from a study of shared clonotypes between healthy human individuals. The protocol was immunoSEQ multiplex PCR, while the TCRdb copy is restricted to in-frame clones and leaves out a portion. The data contain some 2,100,000 clones, approximately 95% of them seen just once; the ten biggest clones take up roughly 0.13%. The CDR3 is 16 amino acids. A CD45RA-negative memory subset and a CD45RA+ naive subset were separated from the CD4+ cells. Sequencing was done on a sample of naive CD4+ T cells sorted from blood. Subset of the sample: CD45RA+ positively selected. The TCR comes from a man in his late teens or twenties in good health. This sequence joins TRBV21-1 and TRBJ1-6. TRBV21-1 is labeled a pseudogene. The CDR3 reads CASSKMPISYNSPLHF. In DNA form, the CDR3 reads TGTGCCAGCAGCAAGATGCCCATTTCCTATAATTCACCCCTCCACTTT.